Following are 15 T cell receptor beta chains from one sample sequenced in a study of T cells after yellow fever vaccination. Each CDR3 protein gets one entry after TCRdb re-called the 5' RACE reads with MiXCR. The repertoire has over 110,000 distinct CDR3 sequences, 6.5% to 8.5% of them found once; the top ten carry less than 0.95%. The material was CD4+ T cells sorted from PBMCs, obtained 5 days after the yellow fever booster vaccination. These receptors all come from a man aged 30 to 39 who received the YFV17D yellow fever vaccine.

This clonotype was detected many times. CDR3 amino acids: CASSPGGGQDTQYF. CDR3 nucleotide sequence: TGTGCCAGCAGTCCTGGGGGCGGGCAAGATACGCAGTATTTT. The V and J genes are TRBV12-3 or TRBV12-4 and TRBJ2-3; possibly TRBD1 for D (6 bases). The CDR3 contains 14 residues. V was trimmed by 5 bases and J by 5 bases, leaving 14 bases between them.

This clonotype has at least ten counts. The chain links TRBV20-1 to TRBJ1-5; D might be TRBD1 (5 bases). Trimming cost V 3 bases and J 7 bases, with 16 bases left between them. CDR1 is DFQATT and CDR2 is SNEGSKA in the germline V gene (reference sequence). The CDR3 consists of 14 residues. This CDR3 reads CSASLGVEGQPQHF. In nucleotides, the CDR3 is TGCAGTGCTAGCCTGGGGGTTGAAGGGCAGCCCCAGCATTTT.

Ten or more counts support this clonotype. V is TRBV20-1 and J is TRBJ2-1; TRBD2 matches at 7 bases. The germline V gene has CDR1 DFQATT and CDR2 SNEGSKA (reference sequence). Trimming cost V 2 bases and J 8 bases; bases outside gene matches: 12. CDR3 size: 15 residues. The CDR3 nucleotides are TGCAGTGCTAGATGGGGAGCGGGATTTTACGATGAGCAGTTCTTC. It specifies CSARWGAGFYDEQFF.

About this clonotype itself: This sequence may be a read error, since a much larger clone differs from it by one base. DNA for the CDR3: TGCAGCGTTGGTACGGGGGAAGGAGAGACCCAGTACTTC. It translates to CSVGTGEGETQYF. This rearrangement joins TRBV29-1 to TRBJ2-5, with a tentative D call TRBD2 (6 bases). Germline CDR1 reads SQVTM; CDR2 reads ANQGSEA. This CDR3 comprises 13 residues. The germline V and J ends were trimmed by 4 bases and 4 bases, with 13 bases remaining between them.

This clonotype was recorded at least ten times. This chain links TRBV9 with TRBJ1-6; 8 bases are shared with TRBD1. The germline V gene encodes CDR1 SGDLS and CDR2 YYNGEE. Trimming at V came to 3 bases and at J to 10 bases, leaving 12 bases not matched to a gene. This CDR3 region has 16 residues. The CDR3 nucleotides are TGTGCCAGCAGCGCCCGAGACAGGGGTTTAGACTCACCCCTCCACTTT. Translating it yields CASSARDRGLDSPLHF.

This clonotype was picked up a small number of times. This chain connects TRBV12-3 or TRBV12-4 to TRBJ2-7, with 8 bases lining up with TRBD2. The J segment lost 5 bases and the V segment lost 2 bases, leaving 5 bases of the junction unmatched. The CDR3 is 14 amino acids. This chain's CDR3 is CASSLMGLEDEQYF. DNA for the CDR3: TGTGCCAGCAGTTTAATGGGACTAGAAGACGAGCAGTACTTC.

This clonotype has just a few counts. V gene TRBV7-2 combines with J gene TRBJ2-1, with D uncertain. Trimming removed 3 bases from V and 9 bases from J, with 6 bases in between. This CDR3 comprises 11 residues. The germline CDR1 and CDR2 sequences are SGHTA and FQGNSA. CDR3 region: CASSFRSEQFF. The CDR3 nucleotides read TGTGCCAGCAGCTTTCGGTCTGAGCAGTTCTTC.

This clonotype appeared many times. J is TRBJ2-6 and V is TRBV10-3; unclear D gene. The germline V gene encodes CDR1 ENHRY and CDR2 SYGVKD. V lost 8 bases, J lost 1 base, and 0 bases lay in between. This CDR3 has 11 amino acids. In nucleotides, the CDR3 is TGTGCCATCTCTGGGGCCAACGTCCTGACTTTC. It is translated as CAISGANVLTF.

The sample holds many counts of this clonotype. The chain joins TRBV5-6 to TRBJ2-7, with 12 bases that match TRBD2. Germline loops: CDR1 SGHDT, CDR2 YYEEEE. The CDR3 contains 14 residues. Trimming took 0 bases from V and 6 from J; bases not matched to a gene: 1. The CDR3 sequence is CASSLVLAGGEQYF. CDR3 bases: TGTGCCAGCAGCTTGGTACTAGCGGGAGGCGAGCAGTACTTC.

J is TRBJ2-7 and V is TRBV7-2; the match to TRBD2 covers 8 bases. The CDR3 is made up of 14 amino acids. Germline V gives CDR1 SGHTA, CDR2 FQGNSA. V trimming: 3 bases; J trimming: 6 bases; junction bases outside the gene matches: 7. CDR3 residues: CASSLFGLAGEQYF. CDR3 nucleotide sequence: TGTGCCAGCAGCTTGTTTGGCCTAGCGGGCGAGCAGTACTTC.

This clonotype was detected many times. The rearrangement joins TRBV12-3 or TRBV12-4 to TRBJ2-2; tentatively, D is TRBD2 (6 bases). There are 14 residues in the CDR3. The ends were cut back, 9 bases at V and 5 bases at J, with 16 bases in the middle. In nucleotides, the CDR3 is TGTGCCAGTCCAAGCGGTGGGGGGACCGGGGAGCTGTTTTTT. Its translation is CASPSGGGTGELFF.

This clonotype was observed many times. The chain couples TRBV12-3 or TRBV12-4 to TRBJ2-7; either TRBD1 or TRBD2 may supply D (6 bases each). The CDR3 sequence is 14 residues long. With 1 base removed from V and 9 bases from J, the gap between germline ends came to 16 bases. CDR3 sequence reads: CASSLGLGGMGQYF. CDR3 nucleotide sequence: TGTGCCAGCAGTTTAGGTTTAGGGGGGATGGGGCAGTACTTC.

This clonotype was observed at least ten times. The V and J genes are TRBV6-1 and TRBJ2-2; the match to TRBD2 covers 8 bases. J lost 2 bases, V lost 6 bases, and 5 bases had no gene match. CDR1 and CDR2 (germline): MNHNS, SASEGT. This CDR3 comprises 15 residues. CDR3 protein: CASSWVAGNTGELFF. The CDR3 DNA sequence: TGTGCCAGCAGCTGGGTAGCGGGAAACACCGGGGAGCTGTTTTTT.

The V call is TRBV5-4, the J call TRBJ2-6; D unresolved. V was clipped by 4 bases and J by 1 base, with 6 bases between them. The CDR3 runs to 14 residues. CDR1 SGHNT and CDR2 YYREEE come from the germline V gene (reference sequence). The CDR3 is CASSPKSGANVLTF. DNA of the CDR3: TGTGCCAGCAGCCCCAAATCTGGGGCCAACGTCCTGACTTTC.

This clonotype was seen ten or more times. The V and J genes are TRBV30 and TRBJ2-1, with D perhaps TRBD2 (5 bases). This CDR3 spans 14 amino acids. V was pared by 4 bases and J by 7 bases, with 17 bases between. The V gene's germline CDR1 is GTSNPN and CDR2 SVGIG (reference sequence). CDR3 in amino acids: CAWTPGPGINEQFF. The CDR3 bases are TGTGCCTGGACCCCCGGACCCGGGATTAATGAGCAGTTCTTC.